This is a list of T cell receptor beta chains from one sample in a study of OX40 agonist ivuxolimab in advanced cancers. Only in-frame clones appear in the TCRdb table, and some are missing; sequencing was by immunoSEQ multiplex PCR. The sample yields about 98,000 clones, about nine tenths seen once. The starting material was CD4+ or CD8+ T cells sorted from blood, obtained in a trial of the OX40 agonist ivuxolimab. These receptor sequences come from an adult with an advanced solid tumor such as melanoma, head and neck, liver or kidney cancer. Both conserved end residues are part of each CDR3. Fields, in order: V gene, D gene, J gene, clone size, CDR3 DNA, CDR3 protein. A D gene is named only where the DNA matches it firmly. Size is omitted from some rows. Given values are once, few, many or a class for expanded clones.

>TRBV25-1|.|TRBJ1-1|.
TGTGCCAGCAGTGGGGGGGTGCTGATGAACACTGAAGCTTTCTTT
CASSGGVLMNTEAFF
>TRBV19|.|TRBJ1-1|.
TGTGCCAGTAGCCGGGGACTGAGGAACACTGAAGCTTTCTTT
CASSRGLRNTEAFF
>TRBV6-6|.|TRBJ1-2|.
TGTGCCAGCTCTGCCACCGGGTATGGCTACACCTTC
CASSATGYGYTF
>TRBV7-9|.|TRBJ2-3|.
TGTGCCAGCAGCGTCACAGATACGCAGTATTTT
CASSVTDTQYF
>TRBV29-1|.|TRBJ2-3|.
TGCAGCGTTGAGAGCGGCTACACAGATACGCAGTATTTT
CSVESGYTDTQYF
>TRBV6-5|.|TRBJ1-1|.
TGTGCCAGCAGTTTATACAGAGAAACTGAAGCTTTCTTT
CASSLYRETEAFF
>TRBV28|.|TRBJ2-1|.
TGTGCCAGCTCCTCACAGGGAACCTCCAACAATGAGCAGTTCTTC
CASSSQGTSNNEQFF
>TRBV6-1|TRBD1|TRBJ2-2|.
TGTGCCAGCAGTGAAGGGACAGGGAACTCCGGGGAGCTGTTTTTT
CASSEGTGNSGELFF
>TRBV10-3|.|TRBJ1-3|.
TGTGCCATCGGGGGTGGAGTAGGAAACACCATATATTTT
CAIGGGVGNTIYF
>TRBV5-1|.|TRBJ2-3|.
TGCGCCAGCAGCCCTATTCCCACAGATACGCAGTATTTT
CASSPIPTDTQYF
>TRBV7-9|.|TRBJ1-6|few
TGTGCCAGCAGCTTACAAAATTCACCCCTCCACTTT
CASSLQNSPLHF
>TRBV18|.|TRBJ1-3|.
TGTGCCAGCTCACCATCTCCCGGCCGCTCTGGAAACACCATATATTTT
CASSPSPGRSGNTIYF
>TRBV5-1|.|TRBJ1-1|.
TGCGCCAGCAGCTTAGGACAAAATATGAACACTGAAGCTTTCTTT
CASSLGQNMNTEAFF
>TRBV19|.|TRBJ1-5|.
TGTGCCAGTATAGACAGGCCCCTTAGCAATCAGCCCCAGCATTTT
CASIDRPLSNQPQHF
>TRBV5-1|TRBD2|TRBJ2-2|.
TGCGCCAGCAGCGCTCTAGCGGACACCGGGGAGCTGTTTTTT
CASSALADTGELFF
>TRBV5-1|TRBD1|TRBJ1-2|.
TGCGCCAGCAGCCCCCATTCGGGACAGCTCTATGGCTACACCTTC
CASSPHSGQLYGYTF